Given below is one TCR beta chain in context. No antigen is known for it. This record comes from a study of cytomegalovirus exposure and HLA in healthy donors. Regarding the study as a whole: TCR sequences were mostly rare, though some public TCRs occurred in many donors. The HLA-A and HLA-B alleles of most subjects were reportedly predicted accurately from TCR beta sequences.

It was with 60 Vbeta and 13 Jbeta primers that the PCR ran. Only in-frame clones appear in the TCRdb table, and some are missing; sequencing was by immunoSEQ multiplex PCR. The table includes under 150,000 clones, around 80% detected once. V lost 3 bases and J lost 0; bases outside the gene matches: 3. The CDR3 length is 16 residues. Germline V gene sequence: CDR1 SGDLS, CDR2 YYNGEE. What was sequenced was PBMCs. The TCR was taken from a middle-aged man in good health and CMV-seronegative. This chain connects TRBV9 to TRBJ1-6; 7 nucleotides match TRBD1. The CDR3 loop reads CASSGGQSSYNSPLHF. CDR3 coding DNA: TGTGCCAGCAGCGGGGGACAGAGCTCCTATAATTCACCCCTCCACTTT. The entire variable domain, with the rest obtained from reference TRBV9 and TRBJ1-6, is as follows: DSGVTQTPKHLITATGQRVTLRCSPRSGDLSVYWYQQSLDQGLQFLIQYYNGEERAKGNILERFSAQQFPDLHSELNLSSLELGDSALYFCASSGGQSSYNSPLHFGNGTRLTVT.